What follows describes a single T cell receptor beta chain. The antigen is unknown. The germline CDR1 and CDR2 sequences are SGHAT and FQNNGV. V was shortened by 5 bases and J by 2 bases, with 10 bases between the two germline ends. There are 14 residues in the CDR3. The data stem from a study of T cell responses to AZD1222 COVID-19 vaccine. Regarding the study as a whole: CD4 TCRs covered the whole spike, strongest at regions 160-218 and 743-854.

The table came from immunoSEQ multiplex PCR; TCRdb's copy has only in-frame clones and leaves some out. Among roughly 100,000 clones, almost 90% were seen once, and the ten largest hold 15% to 20%. The chain uses TRBV11-2 and TRBJ1-5; the D is unclear. Sequenced here: peripheral blood, sampled 28 days after the second AZD1222 dose. This TCR derives from an adult who received the AZD1222 COVID-19 vaccine. CDR3 sequence (DNA): TGTGCCAGCAGCCCCGACGGGGGCAATCAGCCCCAGCATTTT. Translated: CASSPDGGNQPQHF.